This T cell receptor beta chain was found in a study of T cell changes during pregnancy in multiple sclerosis (dated by TCRdb to between 2018 and 2020). Regarding the study in general: The study looked at changes in the T cell repertoire across pregnancy in women with multiple sclerosis.

Remarks on this clone: The antigen this receptor binds is unknown. Base qualities are not provided; no much larger clone lies one nucleotide away.

Trimming removed 0 bases from V and 2 bases from J, leaving 11 bases between the germline ends. Counted from cysteine to phenylalanine, this CDR3 has 16 amino acids. Of all the DNA, just the CDR3 is kept, 48 bases in frame from base 1. CDR1 is given as LGHNA and CDR2 as YSLEER, both from the germline V gene. Libraries were prepared through the immunoSEQ multiplex PCR assay. The clones in this table, taken by TCRdb from immuneACCESS, are in-frame only. Not every clone is retained; where verified, under half of the shortfall comes from an unresolved V gene, and the cause of the rest is unknown. Across this sample there are approximately 38,000 clones, with 91% seen only once. The ten most abundant clones make up approximately 6.1% of the sample.

This receptor was obtained from a female donor with multiple sclerosis, enrolled in a pregnancy study. The rearrangement combines TRBV4-3 with TRBJ1-5, with a weak D call of TRBD1 (6 bases match). Sequencing was performed on CD8+ T cells from peripheral blood mononuclear cells, taken in the second trimester of pregnancy. CDR3 region: CASSQDPDSGNQPQHF. The bases read TGCGCCAGCAGCCAAGATCCGGACAGTGGCAATCAGCCCCAGCATTTT.